The 20 T cell receptor beta chains below come from one sample, sequenced in a study of Ad26.COV2.S vaccination and SARS-CoV-2 variants. Treatment of the sample: about 20 received Ad26.COV2.S at low or high dose, single or two shots; about five received placebo; per-sample allocation not given. Collection of samples fell on day 63 after the first vaccine or placebo injection. Clones were sequenced by immunoSEQ multiplex PCR, and TCRdb holds only the in-frame ones, with some missing. The sample gives about 350,000 clones, 86% of which show up once; about 10% is in the top ten. The sample here was peripheral blood, taken in a trial of Ad26.COV2.S vaccine versus placebo. The receptors stem from a person between 18 and 59 years old who received the Ad26.COV2.S COVID-19 vaccine or a placebo.

The V call is TRBV5-4, the J call TRBJ1-2, with TRBD1 identical over 10 bases. CDR1 and CDR2 (germline): SGHNT, YYREEE (reference sequence). The CDR3 covers 14 residues. After removal of 5 bases from V and 10 bases from J, the junction contained 11 bases not matched to a gene. The CDR3 is CASRRTGGAGAYTF. CDR3 nucleotide sequence: TGTGCCAGCAGACGGACAGGGGGGGCGGGGGCCTACACCTTC.

Comment on this clone: The same CDR3 can be traced to other DNA sequences in this sample. This chain connects TRBV19 to TRBJ1-1; tentatively, D is TRBD1 (5 bases). This CDR3 has 13 amino acids. V shed 2 bases and J shed 5 bases, with 9 bases lying between them. Germline CDR1 LNHDA, CDR2 SQIVND (reference sequence). CDR3 loop: CASSIQGATEAFF. The CDR3 DNA follows: TGTGCCAGTAGTATACAAGGGGCAACTGAAGCTTTCTTT.

In this sample, this clone turned up a few times. The chain combines TRBV5-1 with TRBJ2-1, with D perhaps being TRBD1 or TRBD2 (5 bases each). The germline V gene encodes CDR1 SGHRS and CDR2 YFSETQ. V was trimmed by 2 bases and J by 7 bases, leaving 7 bases between them. This CDR3 is built from 12 residues. This CDR3 is CASSFEGNEQFF. CDR3 DNA sequence: TGCGCCAGCAGCTTTGAGGGGAATGAGCAGTTCTTC. Full variable domain (outside the CDR3, taken from reference TRBV5-1 and TRBJ2-1): KAGVTQTPRYLIKTRGQQVTLSCSPISGHRSVSWYQQTPGQGLQFLFEYFSETQRNKGNFPGRFSGRQFSNSRSEMNVSTLELGDSALYLCASSFEGNEQFFGPGTRLTVL.

This clone has more than one count but fewer than ten. The chain uses TRBV30 and TRBJ1-5; 8 nucleotides agree with TRBD1. The CDR3 contains 15 residues. V gave up 3 bases and J gave up 6 bases; unmatched junction bases: 10. Germline CDR1 and CDR2: GTSNPN and SVGIG (reference sequence). CDR3 nucleotides: TGTGCCTGGAGCCCCGGACAGGGATGGGGTCAGCCCCAGCATTTT. Translated, it gives CAWSPGQGWGQPQHF.

This clone was detected only once. The chain links TRBV9 to TRBJ1-2; TRBD1 agrees at 8 bases. CDR1 is SGDLS, CDR2 YYNGEE, per germline. CDR3 length equals 15 residues. V lost 3 bases and J lost 8; bases outside the gene matches: 12. The CDR3: CASSGQGRSVEGYTF. DNA of the CDR3: TGTGCCAGCAGCGGACAGGGGAGGAGTGTGGAAGGCTACACCTTC. Supplemented by reference TRBV9 and TRBJ1-2, the full variable domain reads DSGVTQTPKHLITATGQRVTLRCSPRSGDLSVYWYQQSLDQGLQFLIQYYNGEERAKGNILERFSAQQFPDLHSELNLSSLELGDSALYFCASSGQGRSVEGYTFGSGTRLTVV.

This clone was seen only a few times. The chain links TRBV18 to TRBJ1-6; unclear D gene. Germline V gives CDR1 KGHSH, CDR2 LQKENI. The ends were cut back, 2 bases at V and 9 bases at J, with 23 bases in the middle. The CDR3 contains 18 residues. The CDR3 DNA follows: TGTGCCAGCTCACCAACAGCGAGCCTCGGCGGGGTAGGTTCACCCCTCCACTTT. It yields the protein CASSPTASLGGVGSPLHF.

The chain uses TRBV7-9 and TRBJ2-3, with TRBD2 matching over 10 bases. CDR3 length: 15 residues. Germline assignment: CDR1 SEHNR and CDR2 FQNEAQ (reference sequence). V lost 3 bases to trimming and J lost 4 bases; unmatched junction nucleotides: 4. The CDR3 DNA reads as TGTGCCAGCAGCTTGGGTAGCGGGGGGTCAGATACGCAGTATTTT. This encodes CASSLGSGGSDTQYF. Drawing the rest from reference TRBV7-9 and TRBJ2-3, the complete variable domain is DTGVSQNPRHKITKRGQNVTFRCDPISEHNRLYWYRQTLGQGPEFLTYFQNEAQLEKSRLLSDRFSAERPKGSFSTLEIQRTEQGDSAMYLCASSLGSGGSDTQYFGPGTRLTVL.

As concerns this clone: The sample holds other DNA sequences that translate to the same CDR3. The chain links TRBV5-1 to TRBJ1-6; D is undetermined. Trimming took 0 bases from V and 6 from J, leaving 4 bases between them. This CDR3 contains 13 residues. Per the germline V gene, CDR1 is SGHRS and CDR2 is YFSETQ. DNA for the CDR3: TGCGCCAGCAGCTTGGCCCTTAATTCACCCCTCCACTTT. Its protein product is CASSLALNSPLHF. Together with reference TRBV5-1 and TRBJ1-6, the CDR3 gives the full variable domain: KAGVTQTPRYLIKTRGQQVTLSCSPISGHRSVSWYQQTPGQGLQFLFEYFSETQRNKGNFPGRFSGRQFSNSRSEMNVSTLELGDSALYLCASSLALNSPLHFGNGTRLTVT.

This clone has a handful of counts. The chain combines TRBV6-5 with TRBJ1-2; TRBD1 might be the D (5 bases). Trimming cost V 0 bases and J 2 bases, with 10 bases left between them. The CDR3 consists of 15 residues. CDR1 is MNHEY and CDR2 is SVGAGI in the germline V gene. The CDR3 spells CASSYSGQVNYGYTF. In DNA, the CDR3 is TGTGCCAGCAGTTACTCGGGGCAGGTCAACTATGGCTACACCTTC.

The genes are TRBV19 and TRBJ2-1; D not resolved. Germline V gene lookup returns CDR1 LNHDA and CDR2 SQIVND (reference sequence). This CDR3 has 11 amino acids. The ends were cut back, 3 bases at V and 8 bases at J, with 5 bases in the middle. The CDR3 DNA reads TGTGCCAGTAGTATTGTCCATGAGCAGTTCTTC. Its protein is CASSIVHEQFF.

This chain links TRBV7-2 with TRBJ2-7, with 8 bases aligning to TRBD2. Germline V gives CDR1 SGHTA, CDR2 FQGNSA. V lost 5 bases, J lost 6 bases, and 9 bases stayed unmatched. The CDR3 extends over 14 amino acids. The CDR3 nucleotides are TGTGCCAGCAGCCGCTCGGGGGGGCCTGGCGAGCAGTACTTC. Translating gives CASSRSGGPGEQYF.

As concerns this clone: A much more abundant neighbour one base away suggests this may be a read error. V and J are TRBV5-4 and TRBJ1-1; D gene uncertain. Per the germline V gene, CDR1 is SGHNT and CDR2 is YYREEE (reference sequence). The CDR3 spans 11 residues. V was pared by 2 bases and J by 2 bases, with 1 base between. The CDR3 coding sequence is TGTGCCAGCAGCTTCAACACTGAAGCTTTCTTT. Its translation is CASSFNTEAFF.

The chain recombines TRBV5-1 with TRBJ2-1; TRBD1 matches 8 bases. The CDR3 spans 17 residues. With 3 bases clipped from V and 9 bases from J, the junction kept 17 bases outside the gene matches. From germline, CDR1 is SGHRS and CDR2 YFSETQ. The CDR3 here is CASSSEGQVGHRGEQFF. CDR3 sequence (DNA): TGCGCCAGCAGCTCCGAGGGACAGGTGGGCCATAGAGGTGAGCAGTTCTTC.

V is TRBV28 and J is TRBJ1-1; no reliable D call. The CDR3 contains 13 residues. V lost 7 bases to trimming and J lost 0 bases, with 9 bases between them. CDR1 and CDR2 from the germline V gene are MDHEN and SYDVKM. DNA of the CDR3: TGTGCCAGCATGAACCACATGAACACTGAAGCTTTCTTT. Its protein product is CASMNHMNTEAFF.

This clone came up once. V usage is TRBV19 and J usage is TRBJ2-2, with 12 bases lining up with TRBD2. Germline V gives CDR1 LNHDA, CDR2 SQIVND (reference sequence). Trimming cost V 6 bases and J 6 bases; bases outside gene matches: 8. CDR3 length equals 16 residues. CDR3 DNA sequence: TGTGCCAGTAGCGCACCTAGCGGGGGGGTCTCCGGGGAGCTGTTTTTT. It translates to CASSAPSGGVSGELFF.

This rearrangement joins TRBV19 to TRBJ1-6, with 8 positions matching TRBD1. The CDR3 is 14 residues long. The V gene's germline CDR1 is LNHDA and CDR2 SQIVND (reference sequence). Trimming removed 7 bases from V and 8 bases from J; junction bases left unmatched: 7. The DNA of the CDR3 is TGTGCCAGTACGACAGGGGTCTTCGATTCACCCCTCCACTTT. Protein product: CASTTGVFDSPLHF.

This clone was seen once. The genes are TRBV6-2 or TRBV6-3 and TRBJ1-1, with a weak D call TRBD1 (5 bases). CDR3 length equals 14 residues. Germline-derived CDR1 and CDR2 are MNHEY and SVGEGT. Trimming shortened V by 2 bases and J by 1 base, and 8 bases separated the two germline ends. In nucleotides, the CDR3 is TGTGCCAGCAGTTACGCGGGGCGGAACACTGAAGCTTTCTTT. Protein: CASSYAGRNTEAFF.

The chain joins TRBV28 to TRBJ2-1, with 9 bases identical to TRBD2. The CDR3 is 15 residues long. Germline-derived CDR1 and CDR2 are MDHEN and SYDVKM. The V and J ends lost 3 bases and 0 bases, in that order; junction bases with no gene match: 0. Here the CDR3 DNA reads TGTGCCAGCAGTTTTAGCGGGGGCTCCTACAATGAGCAGTTCTTC. Its protein is CASSFSGGSYNEQFF.

The chain uses TRBV24-1 and TRBJ2-2; D gene unclear. CDR1 and CDR2 (germline): KGHDR, SFDVKD. Between the trimmed V and J ends, which lost 0 bases and 1 base, there was a span of 8 bases. This CDR3 has 16 amino acids. CDR3 residues: CATSDLSSLNTGELFF. CDR3 DNA: TGTGCCACCAGTGATTTGAGCAGTCTGAACACCGGGGAGCTGTTTTTT.

CDR3 nucleotides: TGTGCCAGTAGTTCCCCCAGGGATGAGCAGTTCTTC. The encoded protein is CASSSPRDEQFF. The chain has TRBV19 and TRBJ2-1, with D possibly matching TRBD1 (5 bases). Trimming stripped 5 bases from V and 8 bases from J, with 10 bases between. Germline-derived CDR1 and CDR2 are LNHDA and SQIVND (reference sequence). This CDR3 is 12 amino acids long.